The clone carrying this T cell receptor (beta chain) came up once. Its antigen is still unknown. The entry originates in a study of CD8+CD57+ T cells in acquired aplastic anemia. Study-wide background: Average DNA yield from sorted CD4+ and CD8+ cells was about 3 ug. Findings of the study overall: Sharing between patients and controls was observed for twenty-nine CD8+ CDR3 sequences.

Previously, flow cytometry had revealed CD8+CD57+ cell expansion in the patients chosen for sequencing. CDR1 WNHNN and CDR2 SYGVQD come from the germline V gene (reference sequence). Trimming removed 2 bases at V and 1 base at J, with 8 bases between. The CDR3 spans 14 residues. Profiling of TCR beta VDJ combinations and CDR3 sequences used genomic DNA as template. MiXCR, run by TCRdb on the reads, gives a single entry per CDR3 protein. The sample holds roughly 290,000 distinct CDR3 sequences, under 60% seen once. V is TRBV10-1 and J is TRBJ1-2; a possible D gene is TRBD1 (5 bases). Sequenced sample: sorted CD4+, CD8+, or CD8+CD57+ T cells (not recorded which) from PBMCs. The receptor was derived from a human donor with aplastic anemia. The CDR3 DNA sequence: TGCGCCAGCAGTGAGCAGGGAGGTAACTATGGCTACACCTTC. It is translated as CASSEQGGNYGYTF.